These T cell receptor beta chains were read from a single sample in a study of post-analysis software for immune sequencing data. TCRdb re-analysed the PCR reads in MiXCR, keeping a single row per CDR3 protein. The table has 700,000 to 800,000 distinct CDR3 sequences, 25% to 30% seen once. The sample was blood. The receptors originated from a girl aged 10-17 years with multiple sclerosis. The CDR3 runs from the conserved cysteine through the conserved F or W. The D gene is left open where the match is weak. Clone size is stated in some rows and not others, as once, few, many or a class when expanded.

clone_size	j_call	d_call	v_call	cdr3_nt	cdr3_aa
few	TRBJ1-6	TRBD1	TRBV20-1	TGCAGTGCGCCTACAGGGGAGACCTATAATTCACCCCTCCACTTT	CSAPTGETYNSPLHF
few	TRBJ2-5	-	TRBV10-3	TGTGCCATCAGTGGGAGTAGAGAGACCCAGTACTTC	CAISGSRETQYF
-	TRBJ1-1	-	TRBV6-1	TGTGCCAGCAGTGAAAACAAAGACACGAACACTGAAGCTTTCTTT	CASSENKDTNTEAFF
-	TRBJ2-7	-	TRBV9	TGTGCCAGCGGAACAGGGTTGAGGTACGAGCAGTACTTC	CASGTGLRYEQYF
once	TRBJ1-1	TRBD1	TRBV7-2	TGTGCTAGCAGCCCCTACAGGGGCTCGAGCACTGAAGCTTTCTTT	CASSPYRGSSTEAFF
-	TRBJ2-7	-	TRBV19	TGTGCCAGTAGTTCCACTCACCTACACTACGAGCAGTACTTC	CASSSTHLHYEQYF
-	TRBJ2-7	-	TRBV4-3	TGCGCCAGCAGCCAATTGGGGATGAGCGATGGCGAGCAGTACTTC	CASSQLGMSDGEQYF
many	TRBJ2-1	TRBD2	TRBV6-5	TGTGCCAGCAGGAGACTAGCGTCCCGCTCCTACAATGAGCAGTTCTTC	CASRRLASRSYNEQFF
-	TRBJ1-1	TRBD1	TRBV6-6	TGTGCCAGCAGAGATCTGGACAGGGGGAACACTGAAGCTTTCTTT	CASRDLDRGNTEAFF
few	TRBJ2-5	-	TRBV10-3	TGTGCCATCGGGGGGCGAGAGACCCAGTACTTC	CAIGGRETQYF
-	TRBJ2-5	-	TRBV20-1	TGCAGTGCTAGAACTTTTGGAGAGACCCAGTACTTC	CSARTFGETQYF
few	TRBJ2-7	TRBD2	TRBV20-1	TGCAGTGCTAGAGGACTAGCGGAGGCGGGGGAGCAGTACTTC	CSARGLAEAGEQYF
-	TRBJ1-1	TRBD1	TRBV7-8	TGTGCCAGCAGCTTAGCGGGACAGGGATGGCCTGAAGCTTTCTTT	CASSLAGQGWPEAFF
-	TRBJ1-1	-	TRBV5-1	TGCGCCAGCAGCTTGGATCCCGGGGTGGACACTGAAGCTTTCTTT	CASSLDPGVDTEAFF
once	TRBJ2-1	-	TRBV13	TGTGCCAGCAGCTTAGGCATCGGGGGTCCGAGGGCCTCCTACAATGAGCAGTTCTTC	CASSLGIGGPRASYNEQFF
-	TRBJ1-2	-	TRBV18	TGTGCCAGCTCACCTAAACAGGGTTGGGGCTACACCTTC	CASSPKQGWGYTF
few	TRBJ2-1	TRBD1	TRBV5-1	TGCGCCAGCAGCGGACAGGGCGTTAAGTTCTTC	CASSGQGVKFF
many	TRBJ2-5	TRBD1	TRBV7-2	TGTGCCAGCAGCCTGGACAGGGTGGAGACCCAGTACTTC	CASSLDRVETQYF
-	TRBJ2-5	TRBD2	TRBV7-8	TGTGCCAGCAGCTTAGCGGGAGGGGCTGGGTGGGAGACCCAGTACTTC	CASSLAGGAGWETQYF
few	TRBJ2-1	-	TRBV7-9	TGTGCCAGCAGTTTTTCGACTGGACCGCTAAGCTCCTACAATGAGCAGTTCTTC	CASSFSTGPLSSYNEQFF
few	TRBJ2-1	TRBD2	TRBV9	TGTGCCAGCAGCGTAGGGCCGGGGAGGGGTGAGCAGTTCTTC	CASSVGPGRGEQFF
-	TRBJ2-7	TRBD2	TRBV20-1	TGCAGTGCTCAGACTAGCGTCCCGCCCTACGAGCAGTACTTC	CSAQTSVPPYEQYF
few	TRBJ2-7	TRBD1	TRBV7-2	TGTGCCAGCAGCTTAAGTTCGGGACAGGGGGCGAACGAGCAGTACTTC	CASSLSSGQGANEQYF
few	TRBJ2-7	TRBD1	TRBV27	TGTGCCAGCAGTGGCCGGACAGGGAACGAGCAGTACTTC	CASSGRTGNEQYF
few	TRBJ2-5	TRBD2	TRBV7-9	TGTGCCAGCAGCATACTAGCGGGAGTGTGGGTAGAAGAGCAGTACTTC	CASSILAGVWVEEQYF
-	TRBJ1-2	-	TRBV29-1	TGCAGCGTTGACCGGGACAACTATGGCTACACCTTC	CSVDRDNYGYTF
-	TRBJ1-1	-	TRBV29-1	TGCAGCGTTGAAAAAGATAGGGGGGGGCGGGAATTTTGGACTGAAGCTTTCTTT	CSVEKDRGGREFWTEAFF
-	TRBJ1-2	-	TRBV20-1	TGCAGTGCTAGAATTCCCGGGCAGGGCTGGGGCGGCTACACCTTC	CSARIPGQGWGGYTF
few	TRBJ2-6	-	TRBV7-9	TGTGCCAGCAGCTTTACAGGGCCAGACTCTGGGGCCAACGTCCTGACTTTC	CASSFTGPDSGANVLTF
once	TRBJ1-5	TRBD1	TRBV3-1	TGTGCCAGCAGCCATGGGACAGGGGGTCAGCCCCAGCATTTT	CASSHGTGGQPQHF
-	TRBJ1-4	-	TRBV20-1	TGCAGTGCCTTGGGGCGCACTAATAAAAAACTGTTTTTT	CSALGRTNKKLFF
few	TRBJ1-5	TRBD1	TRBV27	TGTGCCAGCAGCCAGAACAGGGGCCCCTATAGCAATCAGCCCCAGCATTTT	CASSQNRGPYSNQPQHF
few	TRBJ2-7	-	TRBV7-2	TGTGCCAGCAGCTTAGGACGCACCGTCTACGAGCAGTACTTC	CASSLGRTVYEQYF
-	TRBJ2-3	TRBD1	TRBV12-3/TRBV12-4	TGTGCCAGCAGGGTACAGGGGCAGCGCGATACGCAGTATTTT	CASRVQGQRDTQYF
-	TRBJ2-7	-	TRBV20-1	TGCAGTGCTAGTCGGGACACCATCTACGAGCAGTACTTC	CSASRDTIYEQYF
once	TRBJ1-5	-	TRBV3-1	TGTGCCAGCAGCCAAGGGGCAGACAATCAGCCCCAGCATTTT	CASSQGADNQPQHF
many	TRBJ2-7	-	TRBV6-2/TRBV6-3	TGTGCCAGCAGTCCCAGGACGTCCACCTACGAGCAGTACTTC	CASSPRTSTYEQYF